A single sample is the source of the 29 T cell receptor beta chains below, sequenced in a study of CD4+ T cells in melanoma (dated by TCRdb to 2022 to 2024). Library construction relied on the immunoSEQ multiplex PCR assay. This immuneACCESS table, as held by TCRdb, lists in-frame sequences with V and J called but not all clones. Of the missing ones, under half trace to an unresolved V gene in checked studies; the others have no known cause. This sample lists 3,500 to 4,500 clones; about three fifths were detected once. The ten largest make up under 40% of the sample. Material for sequencing was cells from a culture (not recorded whether cultured in vitro). Receptors originate from a human donor with melanoma.

This clone was observed a few times. The chain is built from TRBV5-4 and TRBJ2-3; the match to TRBD2 covers 8 bases. The J segment lost 3 bases and the V segment lost 4 bases, leaving 10 bases of the junction unmatched. CDR3 size: 16 residues. CDR1 and CDR2 from the germline V gene are SGHNT and YYREEE (reference sequence). The CDR3 loop is CASSPLAGGATDTQYF. As DNA, the CDR3 is TGTGCCAGCAGCCCGTTAGCCGGGGGGGCAACAGATACGCAGTATTTT. Full variable domain (rest looked up from reference TRBV5-4 and TRBJ2-3): ETGVTQSPTHLIKTRGQQVTLRCSSQSGHNTVSWYQQALGQGPQFIFQYYREEENGRGNFPPRFSGLQFPNYSSELNVNALELDDSALYLCASSPLAGGATDTQYFGPGTRLTVL.

The chain carries TRBV5-5 and TRBJ1-5; possible D gene TRBD1, 5 bases. With 0 bases removed from V and 3 bases from J, the gap between germline ends came to 10 bases. The CDR3 loop spans 15 amino acids. CDR1 SGHKS and CDR2 YYEKEE come from the germline V gene (reference sequence). The CDR3 sequence is CASSLDDRPNQPQHF. In DNA form, the CDR3 reads TGTGCCAGCAGCTTGGATGACAGACCCAATCAGCCCCAGCATTTT.

The chain has TRBV5-5 and TRBJ2-5; D unclear. Trimming pared 5 bases from V and 0 bases from J, leaving 8 bases between. The CDR3 is 13 residues long. The V gene's germline CDR1 is SGHKS and CDR2 YYEKEE (reference sequence). The CDR3 DNA reads as TGTGCCAGCAGTCTGCATGACCAAGAGACCCAGTACTTC. This codes for CASSLHDQETQYF. The variable domain in full, with the rest retrieved from reference TRBV5-5 and TRBJ2-5, is DAGVTQSPTHLIKTRGQQVTLRCSPISGHKSVSWYQQVLGQGPQFIFQYYEKEERGRGNFPDRFSARQFPNYSSELNVNALLLGDSALYLCASSLHDQETQYFGPGTRLLVL.

A single count supports this clone. The V gene is TRBV19, the J gene TRBJ1-1; TRBD1 is a possible D gene (5 bases). Trimming cost V 8 bases and J 1 base, with 11 bases left between them. Germline V gives CDR1 LNHDA, CDR2 SQIVND (reference sequence). CDR3 size: 13 residues. The CDR3 protein is CASGGRGNTEAFF. The CDR3 DNA reads as TGTGCCAGTGGGGGAAGGGGGAACACTGAAGCTTTCTTT.

Here the CDR3 DNA reads TGTGCCAGCAGCTCGACTAGCGGGGGGCGCTACGAGCAGTACTTC. Translated: CASSSTSGGRYEQYF. The chain couples TRBV13 to TRBJ2-7; 13 bases are a match to TRBD2. Germline V lookup: CDR1 PRHDT, CDR2 FYEKMQ (reference sequence). The CDR3 contains 15 residues. V lost 4 bases and J lost 3; bases outside the gene matches: 3.

This clone was counted between two and nine times. CDR3 nucleotides: TGTGCCAGCAGTGAGGACCTAAGAGGGGGTGGCTACACCTTC. It yields the protein CASSEDLRGGGYTF. This chain links TRBV2 with TRBJ1-2, with D possibly TRBD1 on 6 matching bases. The CDR3 sequence is 14 residues long. Germline V lookup: CDR1 SNHLY, CDR2 FYNNEI. Trimming removed 3 bases from V and 7 bases from J, with 15 bases in between.

By sample fraction, this clone is large. The chain is built from TRBV2 and TRBJ2-1; 9 bases match TRBD2. The germline CDR1 and CDR2 sequences are SNHLY and FYNNEI. Trimming cost V 0 bases and J 4 bases; bases outside gene matches: 4. This CDR3 has 16 amino acids. In DNA form, the CDR3 reads TGTGCCAGCAGTGAAGCTAGCGGGGGCTATTACAATGAGCAGTTCTTC. Its translation: CASSEASGGYYNEQFF.

V is TRBV7-3 and J is TRBJ2-1, with 9 bases matching TRBD2. V was clipped by 6 bases and J by 4 bases; unmatched bases: 7. The CDR3 has 15 residues. Germline V gene lookup returns CDR1 SGHTA and CDR2 FQGTGA. As DNA, the CDR3 is TGTGCCAGCAGGTTCCTAGCGGGGTCATACAATGAGCAGTTCTTC. As protein: CASRFLAGSYNEQFF.

The chain recombines TRBV5-6 with TRBJ1-2; the D gene is possibly TRBD1 (6 bases). The V gene's germline CDR1 is SGHDT and CDR2 YYEEEE. The CDR3 is 13 amino acids. V lost 6 bases and J 7 bases, leaving 16 bases between the germline ends. DNA for the CDR3: TGTGCCAGCACCTCATCGGGGGCGTCTGGCTACACCTTC. This sequence encodes CASTSSGASGYTF.

The gene calls are TRBV30 and TRBJ2-7; D uncertain. There are 15 residues in the CDR3. V lost 0 bases and J 4 bases, leaving 16 bases between the germline ends. In germline, CDR1 is GTSNPN, CDR2 SVGIG (reference sequence). The CDR3 is CAWSVGVGLGYEQYF. CDR3 nucleotide sequence: TGTGCCTGGAGTGTTGGAGTAGGGTTGGGATACGAGCAGTACTTC. Based on the CDR3 plus reference TRBV30 and TRBJ2-7, the full variable domain is SQTIHQWPATLVQPVGSPLSLECTVEGTSNPNLYWYRQAAGRGLQLLFYSVGIGQISSEVPQNLSASRPQDRQFILSSKKLLLSDSGFYLCAWSVGVGLGYEQYFGPGTRLTVT.

The chain carries TRBV6-5 and TRBJ2-7; 9 positions match TRBD1. Germline CDR1 MNHEY, CDR2 SVGAGI. The CDR3 has 15 residues. The V segment lost 5 bases and the J segment 5 bases; nucleotides outside the gene matches: 10. CDR3 loop: CASSPLAQGADEQYF. The CDR3 nucleotides read TGTGCCAGCAGTCCCCTGGCACAGGGGGCGGACGAGCAGTACTTC.

V and J are TRBV6-5 and TRBJ1-6; D is perhaps TRBD1 (6 bases). This CDR3 has 15 amino acids. Germline CDR1 and CDR2: MNHEY and SVGAGI. Trimming took 6 bases from V and 5 from J, leaving 14 bases between them. The CDR3 loop reads CASSPTGWNNSPLHF. The CDR3 DNA reads as TGTGCCAGCAGCCCAACAGGGTGGAATAATTCACCCCTCCACTTT.

The table lists this clone with a few counts. This chain joins TRBV6-6 and TRBJ1-2; D call uncertain. In germline, CDR1 is MNHNY, CDR2 SVGAGI (reference sequence). CDR3 length: 15 amino acids. The germline V and J ends were trimmed by 0 bases and 0 bases, with 8 bases remaining between them. The CDR3: CASSYSIGTNYGYTF. DNA of the CDR3: TGTGCCAGCAGTTACTCGATAGGTACTAACTATGGCTACACCTTC.

The chain recombines TRBV5-8 with TRBJ1-5; 9 nucleotides align to TRBD1. The V gene end was trimmed by 0 bases and the J gene end by 1 base; junction bases not matched to a gene: 11. Germline V lookup: CDR1 SGHTS, CDR2 YDEGEE. CDR3 length equals 19 residues. CDR3 sequence reads: CASSLGSGQGFWSNQPQHF. In DNA, the CDR3 is TGTGCCAGCAGCTTGGGATCGGGACAGGGATTCTGGAGCAATCAGCCCCAGCATTTT.

V is TRBV19 and J is TRBJ1-2; the match to TRBD1 covers 8 bases. CDR3 length: 16 residues. Germline CDR1 is LNHDA and CDR2 is SQIVND (reference sequence). Trimming removed 3 bases from V and 4 bases from J; junction bases left unmatched: 10. CDR3 nucleotide sequence: TGTGCCAGTAGTATCCCCGGACAGGGCTCCCTCTATGGCTACACCTTC. Translation gives CASSIPGQGSLYGYTF.

This chain uses TRBV14 with TRBJ2-7; weak D call: TRBD1 (6 bases). Looked up from germline, CDR1 is SGHDN and CDR2 is FVKESK. There are 14 residues in the CDR3. Trimming removed 4 bases at V and 5 bases at J, with 15 bases between. The CDR3 reads CASSLYRDGDEQYF. The DNA of the CDR3 is TGTGCCAGCAGCCTATACAGGGATGGCGACGAGCAGTACTTC.

V usage is TRBV24-1 and J usage is TRBJ2-3, with 10 bases that match TRBD1. Germline CDR1 is KGHDR and CDR2 is SFDVKD. The CDR3 consists of 13 residues. Trimming took 7 bases from V and 15 from J; bases not matched to a gene: 12. The CDR3 region has the DNA TGTGCCACCAGGGAGACAGGGGGCCAGGCAGTATATTTT. Its translation: CATRETGGQAVYF.

The chain combines TRBV11-2 with TRBJ1-1; D not resolved. The CDR3 runs to 14 residues. The germline V gene has CDR1 SGHAT and CDR2 FQNNGV. Deletions cut 0 bases from V and 4 bases from J, with 9 bases between. CDR3 DNA: TGTGCCAGCAGCTTAGAAGGAGGGAGCACTGAAGCTTTCTTT. This codes for CASSLEGGSTEAFF.

The chain is built from TRBV5-1 and TRBJ2-1, with 10 bases matching TRBD2. This CDR3 has 15 amino acids. Losses at the gene ends were 4 bases for V and 2 bases for J; bases not matched to a gene: 3. Germline V gene sequence: CDR1 SGHRS, CDR2 YFSETQ. DNA for the CDR3: TGCGCCAGCAGCCAAACTAGCGGGGCCTACAATGAGCAGTTCTTC. Residues: CASSQTSGAYNEQFF.

CDR3 DNA sequence: TGTGCCAGCGCCTTGGCTAGCGGGGACCAAGAGACCCAGTACTTC. It codes for CASALASGDQETQYF. This rearrangement joins TRBV7-8 to TRBJ2-5; 9 nucleotides align to TRBD2. This CDR3 is built from 15 residues. Looked up from germline, CDR1 is SGHVS and CDR2 is FQNEAQ. V lost 8 bases and J lost 0; bases outside the gene matches: 7.

V and J are TRBV7-9 and TRBJ1-1, with 7 bases fitting TRBD1. The V segment lost 5 bases and the J segment 6 bases; nucleotides outside the gene matches: 9. The CDR3 consists of 14 residues. Germline CDR1 SEHNR, CDR2 FQNEAQ (reference sequence). DNA for the CDR3: TGTGCCAGCAGCCCTACAGGGGTTCGGTCTGAAGCTTTCTTT. It codes for CASSPTGVRSEAFF. The complete variable domain, with remaining parts taken from reference TRBV7-9 and TRBJ1-1, reads DTGVSQNPRHKITKRGQNVTFRCDPISEHNRLYWYRQTLGQGPEFLTYFQNEAQLEKSRLLSDRFSAERPKGSFSTLEIQRTEQGDSAMYLCASSPTGVRSEAFFGQGTRLTVV.

This clone was counted once. The chain joins TRBV4-1 to TRBJ1-3; D ambiguous. The germline V gene has CDR1 MGHRA and CDR2 YSYEKL. Trimming left V 4 bases short and J 6 bases short, with 19 bases between. The CDR3 spans 16 residues. The CDR3 DNA follows: TGCGCCAGCAGCCGACATGCGACGGGGAGCGAAAACACCATATATTTT. Translating gives CASSRHATGSENTIYF.

This clone was counted only a few times. V and J are TRBV6-5 and TRBJ1-6; D ambiguous. Trimming removed 1 base at V and 5 bases at J, with 12 bases between. From germline, CDR1 is MNHEY and CDR2 SVGAGI. This CDR3 region has 16 residues. For the CDR3, the DNA is TGTGCCAGCAGTTACTTTGTGCCTACGAATAATTCACCCCTCCACTTT. Its protein product is CASSYFVPTNNSPLHF.

This clone was observed a few times. CDR3 loop: CASSRHQSGSYNEQFF. The CDR3 DNA follows: TGCGCCAGCAGCCGTCACCAGAGCGGGTCGTACAATGAGCAGTTCTTC. The chain employs TRBV4-1 and TRBJ2-1; weak D call: TRBD2 (6 bases). The ends were cut back, 4 bases at V and 4 bases at J, with 17 bases in the middle. CDR3 length: 16 amino acids. The germline CDR1 and CDR2 sequences are MGHRA and YSYEKL.

The gene calls are TRBV27 and TRBJ2-7; D remains unclear. The CDR3 is made up of 16 amino acids. The germline gives CDR1 MNHEY, CDR2 SMNVEV (reference sequence). With 0 bases removed from V and 6 bases from J, the gap between germline ends came to 18 bases. The CDR3 sequence is CASSLSAGIRLGEQYF. The CDR3 nucleotides are TGTGCCAGCAGTTTATCGGCAGGCATCAGACTGGGCGAGCAGTACTTC.

V and J are TRBV5-6 and TRBJ1-1; 7 nucleotides align to TRBD1. Germline trimming cut 4 bases from V and 5 bases from J; bases unmatched to any gene: 5. In germline, CDR1 is SGHDT, CDR2 YYEEEE. The CDR3 length is 13 residues. CDR3 residues: CASSPPQGTEAFF. Here the CDR3 DNA reads TGTGCCAGCAGCCCCCCACAGGGGACTGAAGCTTTCTTT. The entire variable domain, with the rest obtained from reference TRBV5-6 and TRBJ1-1, is as follows: DAGVTQSPTHLIKTRGQQVTLRCSPKSGHDTVSWYQQALGQGPQFIFQYYEEEERQRGNFPDRFSGHQFPNYSSELNVNALLLGDSALYLCASSPPQGTEAFFGQGTRLTVV.

J is TRBJ1-5 and V is TRBV3-1 (or the pseudogene TRBV3-2); tentatively, D is TRBD1 (6 bases). CDR3 size: 17 residues. V lost 1 base and J 1 base, leaving 14 bases between the germline ends. Germline V gives CDR1 LGHDT, CDR2 YNNKEL (reference sequence). The CDR3 protein is CASSQGAGEVSNQPQHF. The DNA for the CDR3 is TGTGCCAGCAGCCAAGGCGCAGGGGAGGTCAGCAATCAGCCCCAGCATTTT.

The CDR3 sequence: CASSLYRGNTEAFF. CDR3 nucleotides: TGTGCCAGCAGCTTGTACAGGGGGAACACTGAAGCTTTCTTT. The genes are TRBV11-2 and TRBJ1-1; TRBD1 agrees at 7 bases. The CDR3 is made up of 14 amino acids. CDR1 SGHAT and CDR2 FQNNGV come from the germline V gene. V shed 3 bases, J shed 1 base, and the junction held 2 bases outside the gene matches.

In its sample, this clone was seen once. The CDR3 coding sequence is TGTGCCACCAGCAGTGAATCTACCGGGACAGGGACGAACACTGAAGCTTTCTTT. It translates to CATSSESTGTGTNTEAFF. V and J are TRBV15 and TRBJ1-1; 9 bases are a match to TRBD1. The J segment lost 1 base and the V segment lost 3 bases, leaving 12 bases of the junction unmatched. The CDR3 extends over 18 amino acids. Germline V gene lookup returns CDR1 LNHNV and CDR2 YYDKDF (reference sequence).